A single sample is the source of the 4 T cell receptor beta chains below, sequenced in a study of regulatory T cells in long-lasting Graves disease. For TCR beta, libraries came from iRepertoire HTBI primers and Arm-PCR of CDR3 regions. A single record per CDR3 protein comes from TCRdb applying MiXCR to the multiplex PCR reads. The repertoire holds fewer than 500,000 distinct CDR3 sequences, with about 17% as singletons. Specified time point: newly diagnosed GD, antithyroid drugs for less than 3 months. PBMC-extracted RNA yielded the TCR library. Separately, the same data were catalogued under a study of T cells in Graves' hyperthyroidism and ophthalmopathy.

Material: peripheral blood mononuclear cells (PBMCs), obtained at new diagnosis, from a patient treated with antithyroid drugs. All receptors come from a man aged 35-49 years with Graves disease.

V gene TRBV7-6 combines with J gene TRBJ1-4; D call uncertain. CDR1 is SGHVS and CDR2 is FNYEAQ in the germline V gene. Trimming pared 7 bases from V and 8 bases from J, leaving 14 bases between. CDR3 length: 13 amino acids. The CDR3 coding sequence is TGTGCCAGCAACCCTCCCCTAGGAGAAAAACTGTTTTTT. Protein: CASNPPLGEKLFF.

This clonotype was seen only a few times. The chain carries TRBV27 and TRBJ1-2, with TRBD1 matching 11 bases. Germline CDR1 reads MNHEY; CDR2 reads SMNVEV (reference sequence). The CDR3 is made up of 16 amino acids. The junction had 11 bases not matched to a gene; V was cut back by 3 bases and J by 8 bases. The CDR3 DNA is TGTGCCAGCAGTTTTTTCCAGGACAGGGGGCTAAGAGGCTACACCTTC. Translation gives CASSFFQDRGLRGYTF.

This clonotype was observed at least ten times. The rearrangement links TRBV18 to TRBJ1-5, with a tentative D call TRBD1 (5 bases). CDR1 is KGHSH and CDR2 is LQKENI in the germline V gene. V dropped 3 bases and J dropped 5 bases, with 14 bases sitting between them. CDR3 length: 15 residues. The CDR3 here is CASSPSRGADQPQHF. For the CDR3, the DNA is TGTGCCAGCTCACCCTCCCGAGGGGCCGATCAGCCCCAGCATTTT. Filled out from reference TRBV18 and TRBJ1-5, the complete variable domain reads NAGVMQNPRHLVRRRGQEARLRCSPMKGHSHVYWYRQLPEEGLKFMVYLQKENIIDESGMPKERFSAEFPKEGPSILRIQQVVRGDSAAYFCASSPSRGADQPQHFGDGTRLSIL.

This chain uses TRBV18 with TRBJ1-4; tentatively, D is TRBD1 (6 bases). V gave up 3 bases and J gave up 8 bases, with 13 bases separating them. The CDR3 covers 14 residues. The germline V gene encodes CDR1 KGHSH and CDR2 LQKENI. The DNA for the CDR3 is TGTGCCAGCTCACCTCCGGACAGACGGGAAAAACTGTTTTTT. Translating gives CASSPPDRREKLFF.